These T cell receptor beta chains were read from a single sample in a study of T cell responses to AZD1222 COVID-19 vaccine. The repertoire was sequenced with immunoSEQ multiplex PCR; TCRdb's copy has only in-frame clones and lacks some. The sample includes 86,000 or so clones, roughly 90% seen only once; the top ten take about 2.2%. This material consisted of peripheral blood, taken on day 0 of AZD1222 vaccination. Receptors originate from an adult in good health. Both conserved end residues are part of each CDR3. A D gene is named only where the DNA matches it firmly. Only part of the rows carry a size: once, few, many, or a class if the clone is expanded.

TGTGCCAGAAGCTTCCGACAGGAAGGGATTTACGAGCAGTACTTC	CARSFRQEGIYEQYF	TRBV5-3	TRBJ2-7	NA	NA
TGTGCCAGCAGTTTCTTCGGCGGGGGAAGCTACGAGCAGTACTTC	CASSFFGGGSYEQYF	TRBV6-5	TRBJ2-7	once	TRBD2
TGCGCCAGCAGCCAAGAGTTTTCAACGATTGAAGCTTTCTTT	CASSQEFSTIEAFF	TRBV4-3	TRBJ1-1	NA	NA
TGTGCCAGCAGCTTACCGGGACTAGCGGGGAATGAGCAGTTCTTC	CASSLPGLAGNEQFF	TRBV7-8	TRBJ2-1	once	TRBD2
TGTGCCAGCAGCCAAGTAGAGGGTTATGGCTACACCTTC	CASSQVEGYGYTF	TRBV3-1/TRBV3-2	TRBJ1-2	NA	NA
TGCGCCAGCAGTCGACTAGCGGGGGGCTCCACAGATACGCAGTATTTT	CASSRLAGGSTDTQYF	TRBV5-1	TRBJ2-3	once	TRBD2
TGCGCCAGCAGCCGGAGCGGGGGAACGGCCTCCTACGAGCAGTACTTC	CASSRSGGTASYEQYF	TRBV5-1	TRBJ2-7	NA	TRBD2
TGCGCCAGCAGCCTTACTAGCGGGAGTTGGGATGAGCAGTTCTTC	CASSLTSGSWDEQFF	TRBV5-1	TRBJ2-1	NA	TRBD2
TGTGCCAGCAGTGAAGCGCCGGCAGGACGCTATGGCTACACCTTC	CASSEAPAGRYGYTF	TRBV6-1	TRBJ1-2	NA	NA
TGTGCCAGCAGTAGCAGGGCTCATGGCTACACCTTC	CASSSRAHGYTF	TRBV28	TRBJ1-2	NA	NA
TGTGCCACCAGTGATCCCACCGGGACAGGTGGGGCTGAGCAGTTCTTC	CATSDPTGTGGAEQFF	TRBV24-1	TRBJ2-1	NA	TRBD1
TGTGCCAGCAGCTCGGTGGGGGGGCCAGAGACCCAGTACTTC	CASSSVGGPETQYF	TRBV5-4	TRBJ2-5	NA	NA
TGCGCCAGCAGCAGGGGACAGGGGGCAACTAATGAAAAACTGTTTTTT	CASSRGQGATNEKLFF	TRBV5-1	TRBJ1-4	NA	TRBD1
TGTGCCAGCAGTGAACCCAATGAGCAGTTCTTC	CASSEPNEQFF	TRBV21-1	TRBJ2-1	few	NA
TGTGCCAGCAGCGTAGGCCAGGGGGGATTTGCAACTAATGAAAAACTGTTTTTT	CASSVGQGGFATNEKLFF	TRBV9	TRBJ1-4	NA	TRBD1
TGTGCCAGCAGCCAAGATAGGACAGGGGCTCACTCTGGGGCCAACGTCCTGACTTTC	CASSQDRTGAHSGANVLTF	TRBV3-1/TRBV3-2	TRBJ2-6	NA	TRBD1
TGTGCCAGCAGCCTACTGACCGTAAGCTCTGGGGCCAACGTCCTGACTTTC	CASSLLTVSSGANVLTF	TRBV28	TRBJ2-6	NA	NA
TGCGCCAGCAGCTTGGGTCCCGGGCAGCCCCAGCATTTT	CASSLGPGQPQHF	TRBV5-1	TRBJ1-5	NA	NA
TGTGCCAGCAGTTACTCAGCGGGGGGTCCCTACAATGAGCAGTTCTTC	CASSYSAGGPYNEQFF	TRBV6-5	TRBJ2-1	NA	TRBD2
TGTGCCAGCAGCCCAGATAACTATGGCTACACCTTC	CASSPDNYGYTF	TRBV7-8	TRBJ1-2	NA	NA
TGTGCCAGCAGTTTGAGTACGGGGGGTGATGCTTTCTTT	CASSLSTGGDAFF	TRBV12-3/TRBV12-4	TRBJ1-1	NA	NA
TGCAGCATATCGGGGTCAACAGGCGGTGAAGCTTTCTTT	CSISGSTGGEAFF	TRBV29-1	TRBJ1-1	NA	NA
TGCAGTGCTGCACCGGCCGAAGCTTTCTTT	CSAAPAEAFF	TRBV20-1	TRBJ1-1	NA	NA
TGCAGCGTTGAATCCCTAGGGGGGGGGCTAGCCAAAAACATTCAGTACTTC	CSVESLGGGLAKNIQYF	TRBV29-1	TRBJ2-4	NA	NA
TGTGCCAGCATCCACACCGGGGGACAGGGGGCATACGATACGCAGTATTTT	CASIHTGGQGAYDTQYF	TRBV5-8	TRBJ2-3	NA	TRBD1
TGTGCCAGTACCATTCAGGGGGCGGGCAATCAGCCCCAGCATTTT	CASTIQGAGNQPQHF	TRBV19	TRBJ1-5	NA	TRBD1
TGTGCCAGCAGTTACGGCAGGGGGGTCAACTATGGCTACACCTTC	CASSYGRGVNYGYTF	TRBV6-2/TRBV6-3	TRBJ1-2	NA	TRBD1
TGTGCCTGGGTCCCGGGGGGCCACTATGGCTACACCTTC	CAWVPGGHYGYTF	TRBV30	TRBJ1-2	few	NA
TGCAGCGTTGAAGATCGAGGGAGGGCCCCAACATTCGATGAGACCCAGTACTTC	CSVEDRGRAPTFDETQYF	TRBV29-1	TRBJ2-5	NA	TRBD2
TGTGCCAGCAGCTCGCGAGAGGCGAACAGTGAAGCTTTCTTT	CASSSREANSEAFF	TRBV5-6	TRBJ1-1	NA	NA
TGTGCCTCCCAAGGTCCTGGGCGCAATCAGCCCCAGCATTTT	CASQGPGRNQPQHF	TRBV30	TRBJ1-5	NA	NA
TGCAGCACGACAGAGGTTTCTGGAAACACCATATATTTT	CSTTEVSGNTIYF	TRBV29-1	TRBJ1-3	NA	NA